A selection of T cell receptor beta chains follows, all from one sample in a study of OX40 agonist ivuxolimab in advanced cancers. Only in-frame clones appear in the TCRdb table, and some are missing; sequencing was by immunoSEQ multiplex PCR. The sample has 90,000 to 100,000 clones; 85% to 90% are singletons. The material sequenced was CD4+ or CD8+ T cells sorted from blood, taken in a trial of the OX40 agonist ivuxolimab. The receptors stem from an adult with an advanced solid tumor such as melanoma, head and neck, liver or kidney cancer. Each CDR3 is given with its conserved first and last residue. The D gene is left open where the match is weak. Only some rows state a clone size, as once, few, many or a class for expanded clones.

d_gene	v_gene	abundance	j_gene	CDR3nt	CDR3aa
TRBD1	TRBV30	-	TRBJ1-4	TGTGCCTATGGACAGGTGGTTAATGAAAAACTGTTTTTT	CAYGQVVNEKLFF
-	TRBV11-3	-	TRBJ2-3	TGTGCCAGCAGCCCAGCCCCAAGGACAGATACGCAGTATTTT	CASSPAPRTDTQYF
TRBD2	TRBV5-4	-	TRBJ2-2	TGTGCCAGCAGCCAAGATCTGGGCGGGGGAATTCGGACCGGGGAGCTGTTTTTT	CASSQDLGGGIRTGELFF
TRBD1	TRBV19	once	TRBJ1-5	TGTGCCAGTAGTGGGACAGGGCAATATCAGCCCCAGCATTTT	CASSGTGQYQPQHF
-	TRBV12-2	once	TRBJ2-1	TGTGCAAGTCGCCTCGGGACAGGCTATGAGCAGTTCTTC	CASRLGTGYEQFF
-	TRBV25-1	-	TRBJ2-4	TGTGCCAGCAGTGTTGGGCCAAAAAACATTCAGTACTTC	CASSVGPKNIQYF
-	TRBV7-2	-	TRBJ2-7	TGTGCCAGCAGCTTAAGTAGGAGAAGAGCCAACGAGCAGTACTTC	CASSLSRRRANEQYF
TRBD1	TRBV14	-	TRBJ1-1	TGTGCCAGCAGTCTGGACAGGGGTCGCCGGGACACTGAAGCTTTCTTT	CASSLDRGRRDTEAFF
-	TRBV7-2	once	TRBJ2-1	TGTGCCAGCACTCACGGGCCCAACAATGAGCAGTTCTTC	CASTHGPNNEQFF
-	TRBV11-2	-	TRBJ2-7	TGTGCCAGCAGCTTAGGGTCCTCCTACGAGCAGTACTTC	CASSLGSSYEQYF
TRBD1	TRBV5-1	-	TRBJ2-2	TGCGCCAGCAGCTTACAACAGGGGGCCCACGGGGAGCTGTTTTTT	CASSLQQGAHGELFF
-	TRBV2	-	TRBJ1-5	TGTGCCAGCAGTGAATCGGGGATTCAGCCCCAGCATTTT	CASSESGIQPQHF
TRBD1	TRBV7-9	-	TRBJ1-2	TGTGCCAGCAGCTTAGGCCCCGGACAGGAAGGCTACACCTTC	CASSLGPGQEGYTF
TRBD2	TRBV28	few	TRBJ2-5	TGTGCCAGCAGCTTAGCGGGAGGCGGTCAAGAGACCCAGTACTTC	CASSLAGGGQETQYF
TRBD2	TRBV25-1	-	TRBJ2-5	TGTGCCAGCAGTCTAGCGGGGGCTCCAGGAGAGACCCAGTACTTC	CASSLAGAPGETQYF
-	TRBV5-1	-	TRBJ1-1	TGCGCCAGCAGCTCTGGACGGGCGGGTGAAGCTTTCTTT	CASSSGRAGEAFF
TRBD2	TRBV28	-	TRBJ2-7	TGTGCCAGCATGTCGGGACTAGCGGGAACCTACGAGCAGTACTTC	CASMSGLAGTYEQYF
-	TRBV5-1	once	TRBJ2-3	TGCGCCAGCAGCTTGGAATTGGGGACAGATACGCAGTATTTT	CASSLELGTDTQYF
-	TRBV9	-	TRBJ2-2	TGTGCCAGCAGCGTACAGGGGACGACCGGGGAGCTGTTTTTT	CASSVQGTTGELFF
-	TRBV11-2	-	TRBJ1-1	TGTGCCAGCAGCTTGATAGCCCTTGAAGCTTTCTTT	CASSLIALEAFF